Each of the 8 T cell receptor beta chains below was sequenced from the same sample in a study of technical replicates of blood from several donors. The table came from immunoSEQ multiplex PCR; TCRdb's copy has only in-frame clones and leaves some out. The table records around 50,000 clones, 80% to 95% of them present only once. The sequencing input was PBMCs. The receptors come from a human donor in good health. Some clones in this sample may be carry-over from other donors' samples.

The gene calls are TRBV27 and TRBJ2-7; a possible D gene is TRBD2 (5 bases). This CDR3 spans 14 amino acids. CDR1 is MNHEY and CDR2 is SMNVEV in the germline V gene (reference sequence). V was pared by 3 bases and J by 2 bases, with 11 bases between. CDR3 in amino acids: CASSLEVGTYEQYF. The CDR3 coding sequence is TGTGCCAGCAGTTTGGAGGTAGGAACCTACGAGCAGTACTTC.

The chain is built from TRBV7-9 and TRBJ2-5, with D tentatively TRBD2 (5 bases). There are 13 residues in the CDR3. Trimming took off 6 bases at V and 5 bases at J, with 13 bases between the two ends. CDR1 and CDR2 (germline): SEHNR, FQNEAQ (reference sequence). Written as DNA, the CDR3 is TGTGCCAGCAGAGCCGGGGTTCAGGAGACCCAGTACTTC. This gives the protein CASRAGVQETQYF.

V and J are TRBV11-2 and TRBJ1-2; D gene uncertain. This CDR3 has 14 amino acids. Germline-derived CDR1 and CDR2 are SGHAT and FQNNGV. Trimming shortened V by 5 bases and J by 4 bases, and 14 bases separated the two germline ends. The CDR3 nucleotides read TGTGCCAGCAGCCCCGGACTTACTGCCTATGGCTACACCTTC. Encoded protein: CASSPGLTAYGYTF.

The V call is TRBV6-4, the J call TRBJ2-7, with D possibly being TRBD1 (7 bases). The germline V and J ends were trimmed by 0 bases and 1 base, with 16 bases remaining between them. Germline V gene data show CDR1 as MRHNA and CDR2 as SNTAGT. CDR3 length equals 17 residues. The CDR3: CASSDSGRDRPSYEQYF. Written as DNA, the CDR3 is TGTGCCAGCAGTGACTCGGGGCGGGACAGACCTTCCTACGAGCAGTACTTC.

The V and J genes are TRBV27 and TRBJ1-1; D is unclear. CDR1 and CDR2 (germline): MNHEY, SMNVEV (reference sequence). Trimming shortened V by 7 bases and J by 5 bases, and 14 bases separated the two germline ends. This CDR3 has 13 amino acids. DNA for the CDR3: TGTGCCAGCAAGTTTAGCTACGGGACTGAAGCTTTCTTT. This gives the protein CASKFSYGTEAFF.

V usage is TRBV6-4 and J usage is TRBJ1-1; no definite D call. The length of the CDR3 is 13 residues. Germline values: CDR1 MRHNA, CDR2 SNTAGT. V dropped 2 bases and J dropped 5 bases, with 9 bases sitting between them. The CDR3 is CASSDPPGTEAFF. CDR3 DNA: TGTGCCAGCAGTGACCCCCCGGGAACTGAAGCTTTCTTT.

V and J are TRBV15 and TRBJ2-5; no firm D call. Germline loops: CDR1 LNHNV, CDR2 YYDKDF (reference sequence). V lost 0 bases and J 4 bases, leaving 3 bases between the germline ends. CDR3 size: 12 residues. The CDR3 nucleotides are TGTGCCACCAGCAGAGATCGAGAGACCCAGTACTTC. Translated, it gives CATSRDRETQYF.

The chain combines TRBV27 with TRBJ1-1; D remains ambiguous. The V gene's germline CDR1 is MNHEY and CDR2 SMNVEV (reference sequence). V shed 8 bases and J shed 2 bases, with 15 bases lying between them. The CDR3 loop spans 14 amino acids. CDR3 DNA: TGTGCCAGCGCGGCCGGCGGTACAAACACTGAAGCTTTCTTT. It codes for CASAAGGTNTEAFF.